Sequencing of this T cell receptor (beta chain) was carried out in a study of blood T cell repertoires in COVID-19. The CDR3 extends over 12 amino acids. Per germline, CDR1 LGHNA and CDR2 YNFKEQ. Deletions cut 0 bases from V and 4 bases from J, with 3 bases between. Patients at the Seattle site were enrolled during active infection and followed longitudinally. Original processing methods: Nucleated cell counts were estimated from reference gene primer amplification. The data were produced by immunoSEQ multiplex PCR, yet TCRdb's version contains in-frame clones alone and is incomplete. V and J calls and clone size are copied from that table; D and trimming were computed from the DNA. Of roughly 180,000 clones listed, roughly 79% were seen once; the top ten hold 9.5% to 11%.

Material for sequencing was peripheral blood. The chain joins TRBV4-2 to TRBJ1-2; D is unclear. This receptor was identified in a woman aged 40 to 49 with COVID-19, enrolled during active disease. This CDR3 is CASSQDLYGYTF. The CDR3 coding sequence is TGTGCCAGCAGCCAAGACCTCTATGGCTACACCTTC.